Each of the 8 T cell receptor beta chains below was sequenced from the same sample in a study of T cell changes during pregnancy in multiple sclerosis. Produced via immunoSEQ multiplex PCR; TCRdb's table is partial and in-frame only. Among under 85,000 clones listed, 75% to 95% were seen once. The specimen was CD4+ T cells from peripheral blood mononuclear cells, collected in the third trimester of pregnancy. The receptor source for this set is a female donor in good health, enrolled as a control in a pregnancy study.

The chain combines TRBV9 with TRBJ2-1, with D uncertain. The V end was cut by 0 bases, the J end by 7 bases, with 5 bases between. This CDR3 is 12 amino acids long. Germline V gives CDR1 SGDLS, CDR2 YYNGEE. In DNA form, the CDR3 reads TGTGCCAGCAGCGTAGAGGAGAATGAGCAGTTCTTC. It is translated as CASSVEENEQFF. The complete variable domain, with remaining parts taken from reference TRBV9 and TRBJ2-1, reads DSGVTQTPKHLITATGQRVTLRCSPRSGDLSVYWYQQSLDQGLQFLIQYYNGEERAKGNILERFSAQQFPDLHSELNLSSLELGDSALYFCASSVEENEQFFGPGTRLTVL.

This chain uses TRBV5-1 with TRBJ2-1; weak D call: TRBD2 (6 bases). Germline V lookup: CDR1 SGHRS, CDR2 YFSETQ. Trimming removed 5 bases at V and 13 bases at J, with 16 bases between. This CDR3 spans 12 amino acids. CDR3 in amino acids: CASREGQAIQFF. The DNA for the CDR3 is TGCGCCAGCAGGGAGGGGCAGGCCATCCAGTTCTTC.

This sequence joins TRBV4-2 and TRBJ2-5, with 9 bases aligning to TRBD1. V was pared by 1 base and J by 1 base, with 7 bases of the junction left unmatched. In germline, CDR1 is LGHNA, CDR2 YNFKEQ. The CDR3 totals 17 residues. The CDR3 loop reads CASSQGTGVGSQETQYF. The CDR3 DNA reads TGTGCCAGCAGCCAAGGGACAGGGGTAGGGTCCCAAGAGACCCAGTACTTC.

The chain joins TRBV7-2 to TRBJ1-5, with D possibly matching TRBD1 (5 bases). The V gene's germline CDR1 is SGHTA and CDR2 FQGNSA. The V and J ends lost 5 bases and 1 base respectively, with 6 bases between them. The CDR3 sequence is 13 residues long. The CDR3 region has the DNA TGTGCCAGCAGCCGACAGAGCAATCAGCCCCAGCATTTT. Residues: CASSRQSNQPQHF.

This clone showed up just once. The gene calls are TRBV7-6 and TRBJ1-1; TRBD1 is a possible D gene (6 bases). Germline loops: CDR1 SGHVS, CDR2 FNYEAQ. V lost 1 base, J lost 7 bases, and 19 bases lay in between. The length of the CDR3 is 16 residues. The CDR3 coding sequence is TGTGCCAGCAGCTTAGGGGCCAGGGGAGTAATTGGTGAAGCTTTCTTT. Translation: CASSLGARGVIGEAFF.

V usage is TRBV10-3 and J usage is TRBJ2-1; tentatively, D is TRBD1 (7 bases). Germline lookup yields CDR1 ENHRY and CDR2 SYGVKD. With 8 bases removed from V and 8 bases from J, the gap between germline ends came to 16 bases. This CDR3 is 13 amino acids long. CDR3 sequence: CAIGDDRDYEQFF. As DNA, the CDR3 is TGTGCCATCGGGGATGACAGGGACTATGAGCAGTTCTTC.

The CDR3 DNA reads TGTGCCAGCAGCTTAGAGACAGGGGGAGCTTTCTTT. As protein: CASSLETGGAFF. The rearrangement joins TRBV11-3 to TRBJ1-1; 9 bases are shared with TRBD1. The CDR3 spans 12 residues. The ends lost 0 bases at V and 10 bases at J; junction bases unmatched: 0. CDR1 SGHNT and CDR2 YENEEA come from the germline V gene. The complete variable domain, with remaining parts taken from reference TRBV11-3 and TRBJ1-1, reads EAGVVQSPRYKIIEKKQPVAFWCNPISGHNTLYWYLQNLGQGPELLIRYENEEAVDDSQLPKDRFSAERLKGVDSTLKIQPAELGDSAVYLCASSLETGGAFFGQGTRLTVV.

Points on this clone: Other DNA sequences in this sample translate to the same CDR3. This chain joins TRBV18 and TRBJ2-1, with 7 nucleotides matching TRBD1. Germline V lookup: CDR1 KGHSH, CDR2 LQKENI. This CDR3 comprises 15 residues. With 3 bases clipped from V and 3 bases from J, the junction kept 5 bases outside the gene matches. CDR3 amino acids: CASSPRDRVYNEQFF. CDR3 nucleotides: TGTGCCAGCTCACCTAGAGACAGGGTCTACAATGAGCAGTTCTTC.